This entry is about one T cell receptor (beta chain). The antigen remains unidentified. Because the CDR3 is missing its conserved closing phenylalanine or tryptophan, this is likely a read error. The record originates from a study of breast tumors, draining lymph nodes, adjacent tissues. Overall study findings and caveats: Data fit most tumor T cells coming from lymph node, expanding in tumor. Data only fit, rather than demonstrated, lymph node origin of most tumor T cells. Compared with basal-like, luminal-like tumors shared significantly more repertoire with nontumor tissue. Compared with lymph nodes, tumors were less diverse; compared with nontumor tissue, more.

TCRdb processed the multiplex PCR reads anew with MiXCR; each CDR3 protein has one entry. Counted here are 120,000 to 150,000 distinct CDR3 sequences, around a third occurring once; the ten biggest clones make up 2% to 2.5%. CDR1 DFQATT and CDR2 SNEGSKA come from the germline V gene (reference sequence). There are 12 residues in the CDR3. The lymph nodes were axillary draining lymph nodes from breast cancer patients. The genes are TRBV20-1 and TRBJ2-2, with D unclear. This TCR was sampled from a female donor with breast cancer. Some clones in this sample may be carry-over from other donors' samples. The sequenced sample was axillary lymph node tissue. Here the CDR3 DNA reads TGCGGTGCAGTCGAGAACACCGGGGAGCTGTTTAGT. This encodes CGAVENTGELFS.